The sequence of this T cell receptor beta chain was determined in a study of Graves' ophthalmopathy and Graves' hyperthyroidism. J was trimmed by 0 bases and V by 5 bases; bases with no gene match: 7. CDR1 is SGHVS and CDR2 is FQNEAQ in the germline V gene. The CDR3 has 16 amino acids. This clonotype was seen many times. TCR beta CDR3 regions were amplified from RNA transcripts. In the first round, RT-PCR was carried out with HTBI primers, and a multiplex PCR formed the second round. TCRdb re-called the multiplex PCR reads through MiXCR, storing one row per CDR3 protein. The sample records a few hundred thousand distinct CDR3 sequences, approximately 37% being singletons.

This TCR was recovered from an adult man with Graves' hyperthyroidism. Sequencing input: peripheral blood or thyroid tissue (not recorded which). The genes are TRBV7-8 and TRBJ1-3; 7 positions match TRBD1. The CDR3 DNA sequence: TGTGCCAGCAGCACCGGACAGGCGTACTCTGGAAACACCATATATTTT. Translating it yields CASSTGQAYSGNTIYF.